These T cell receptor beta chains were read from a single sample in a study of vaccination effects on CD4 cells after COVID-19. TCRdb's copy holds only in-frame clones and misses some; the assay was immunoSEQ multiplex PCR. The data show approximately 23,000 clones, with approximately 74% seen just once and roughly 12% held by the top ten. These receptors have no identified antigens. The specimen comprised CD4+ T cells from PBMCs cultured with HCoV-NL63 spike peptides, sampled before COVID-19 vaccination. The receptors were gathered from a human donor who received a COVID-19 vaccine. The CDR3 runs from the conserved cysteine through the conserved F or W. A D gene is named only where the DNA matches it firmly. Rows give clone size only sometimes, using once, few, many, or a class for an expanded clone.

d_call clone_size j_call v_call cdr3_nt cdr3_aa
TRBD2 . TRBJ2-5 TRBV29-1 TGCAGCGGTGCCGGGGGAGGGGACGAGACCCAGTACTTC CSGAGGGDETQYF
TRBD1 . TRBJ2-5 TRBV2 TGTGCCAGCAGTGAATCCCACAGGGGCGAGACCCAGTACTTC CASSESHRGETQYF
. . TRBJ1-1 TRBV5-4 TGTGCCAGCAGCCCCTTAGCAGGGGTGAACACTGAAGCTTTCTTT CASSPLAGVNTEAFF
. large TRBJ2-5 TRBV7-2 TGTGCCAGCAGCTCCTACCTGGAGGAGACCCAGTACTTC CASSSYLEETQYF
. once TRBJ1-1 TRBV6-5 TGTGCCAGCAGCTGGGGACAGAACACTGAAGCTTTCTTT CASSWGQNTEAFF
TRBD1 medium-sized TRBJ2-7 TRBV3-1/TRBV3-2 TGTGCCAGCAGCCTAGAGCAGGGGGCGCGAGGGCAGTACTTC CASSLEQGARGQYF
. . TRBJ1-1 TRBV19 TGTGCCAGTAGTATTTCGTCGGGGAGTGAAGCTTTCTTT CASSISSGSEAFF
TRBD1 . TRBJ2-7 TRBV10-3 TGTGCCATCAGTCTAACAGGGGGAAACGAGCAGTACTTC CAISLTGGNEQYF
. . TRBJ1-5 TRBV6-5 TGTGCCAGCAGTTATAAAGATAGCAATCAGCCCCAGCATTTT CASSYKDSNQPQHF
TRBD1 . TRBJ2-7 TRBV30 TGTGCCTGTAGGGACAGGGAGTCTATTTACTTC CACRDRESIYF
. . TRBJ2-3 TRBV19 TGTGCCAGTAGGAGGGACAGCACAGATACGCAGTATTTT CASRRDSTDTQYF
TRBD2 . TRBJ2-1 TRBV6-1 TGTGCCAGCAGTGAGACTAGCGGGGGCTACAATGAGCAGTTCTTC CASSETSGGYNEQFF
TRBD2 . TRBJ2-3 TRBV2 TGTGCCAGTAATTTACTAGCGGGACGGGCGCAGTATTTT CASNLLAGRAQYF
. . TRBJ1-2 TRBV11-2 TGTGCCAGCAGCTTAGGCCCGGGGGGATTCTATGGCTACACCTTC CASSLGPGGFYGYTF
. . TRBJ1-4 TRBV6-5 TGTGCCAGCAGTCGCCGTGGGGGCTCGGGGAAACTGTTTTTT CASSRRGGSGKLFF
TRBD1 . TRBJ2-7 TRBV5-5 TGTGCCAGCAGCTTGACCGTTCCGGGACAGGGGTATTACGAGCAGTACTTC CASSLTVPGQGYYEQYF
. . TRBJ1-5 TRBV10-3 TGTGCCATCAGTGACTTTGACAGGACCAGCAATCAGCCCCAGCATTTT CAISDFDRTSNQPQHF
. . TRBJ2-3 TRBV25-1 TGTGCCAGCAGTGTCCGGGGAATCCTCACAGATACGCAGTATTTT CASSVRGILTDTQYF
TRBD2 . TRBJ2-3 TRBV6-5 TGTGCCACAGAAACTAGCGGGGGACTCACAGATACGCAGTATTTT CATETSGGLTDTQYF
TRBD2 . TRBJ2-5 TRBV2 TGTGCCAGCAGCGAAGGACTAGCGGGAGCGTTCGGGACCCAGTACTTC CASSEGLAGAFGTQYF
TRBD1 few TRBJ2-3 TRBV2 TGTGCCAGCATGACAGGGGGGACAGATACGCAGTATTTT CASMTGGTDTQYF
TRBD1 . TRBJ2-7 TRBV6-1 TGTGCCAGCAGTGAAGCGCTCAGGACAGGGTTGAGGGAGCAGTACTTC CASSEALRTGLREQYF
. . TRBJ1-1 TRBV5-1 TGCGCCAGCAGCTCGGGGGCAGGTCCGGAAGCTTTCTTT CASSSGAGPEAFF
TRBD2 few TRBJ2-1 TRBV4-1 TGCGCCAGCAAAGTTCGGGCGGGAGTTGGAAATGAGCAGTTCTTC CASKVRAGVGNEQFF
. few TRBJ1-5 TRBV27 TGTGCCAGCAGTTTATGGGGGGATAGCAATCAGCCCCAGCATTTT CASSLWGDSNQPQHF
. once TRBJ1-5 TRBV2 TGTGCCAGCACAATTCACAGGGAAGGAGGACAGCCCCAGCATTTT CASTIHREGGQPQHF
. few TRBJ1-1 TRBV12-3/TRBV12-4 TGTGCCAGCAGTTTAGGCAAGAACACTGAAGCTTTCTTT CASSLGKNTEAFF
TRBD1 . TRBJ1-5 TRBV6-5 TGTGCCAGCAGGGGGGGACAGAACAATCAGCCCCAGCATTTT CASRGGQNNQPQHF
. few TRBJ2-1 TRBV2 TGTGCCAGCAAGGCAGGGGAGTTGTACAATGAGCAGTTCTTC CASKAGELYNEQFF
. . TRBJ1-4 TRBV5-1 TGCGCCAGCAGATACGGAGTTGGTGAAAAACTGTTTTTT CASRYGVGEKLFF
. . TRBJ1-2 TRBV6-1 TGTGCCAGCAGTGAAGGAGCCGGGACGGTGGGTCGTGTTGGCTACACCTTC CASSEGAGTVGRVGYTF
TRBD2 . TRBJ2-1 TRBV2 TGTGCCAGCACTCAAGAGGCTAGCGGGAACTACAATGAGCAGTTCTTC CASTQEASGNYNEQFF
. . TRBJ2-6 TRBV10-3 TGTGCCATCACCCCAGGGAACTCTGGGGCCAACGTCCTGACTTTC CAITPGNSGANVLTF
. . TRBJ1-4 TRBV19 TGTGCCAGTAGTAGCCCGGACAGATCAAAACTGTTTTTT CASSSPDRSKLFF
. few TRBJ1-1 TRBV30 TGTGCCTGGAGTGTAAGAGCCGTTAGCGCTGAAGCTTTCTTT CAWSVRAVSAEAFF
. . TRBJ1-2 TRBV4-2 TGTGCCAGCAGCCCCGCCGATGGGAGGGGAGGCTATGGCTACACCTTC CASSPADGRGGYGYTF
. . TRBJ2-3 TRBV5-1 TGCGCCAGCACTAGGGAGGCAGACACAGATACGCAGTATTTT CASTREADTDTQYF
TRBD1 medium-sized TRBJ1-4 TRBV3-1/TRBV3-2 TGTGCCAGCAGCCCATCACAGGGGTTAGTTGAAAAACTGTTTTTT CASSPSQGLVEKLFF
. . TRBJ1-2 TRBV2 TGTGCCAGCAGTGTTCCGCTAGGCTATGGCTACACCTTC CASSVPLGYGYTF
. once TRBJ1-3 TRBV6-5 TGTGCCACACAGGAGAGCTCTGGAAACACCATATATTTT CATQESSGNTIYF
TRBD1 . TRBJ1-1 TRBV5-1 TGCGCCAGCAGGGACGGACAGGGTCACACTGAAGCTTTCTTT CASRDGQGHTEAFF
. . TRBJ2-4 TRBV12-3/TRBV12-4 TGTGCCAGCAGTAAACTCAAAGGGGACATTCAGTACTTC CASSKLKGDIQYF
. . TRBJ1-2 TRBV5-6 TGTGCCAGCAGCTTGTTAGGGCAGGAAAGGGGCTACACCTTC CASSLLGQERGYTF
TRBD2 . TRBJ2-2 TRBV7-2 TGTGCCAGCAGCCTAGCGGGGGGGCCGGGCACCGGGGAGCTGTTTTTT CASSLAGGPGTGELFF
TRBD1 . TRBJ2-7 TRBV7-9 TGTGCCAGCAGCCGACAGGGGGCCTACGAGCAGTACTTC CASSRQGAYEQYF
. . TRBJ2-7 TRBV11-2 TGTGCCAGCAGCTTAGATTACCCAGCCTCCTACGAGCAGTACTTC CASSLDYPASYEQYF
. . TRBJ2-3 TRBV20-1 TGCAGTGCTGGGACTTCAGATACGCAGTATTTT CSAGTSDTQYF
. . TRBJ2-7 TRBV7-6 TGTGCCAGCAGCTTAGCGCCGGGACCCATCTACGAGCAGTACTTC CASSLAPGPIYEQYF
TRBD2 few TRBJ2-2 TRBV7-7 TGTGCCAGCAGCTTTAGTACTAGCGGAAACACCGGGGAGCTGTTTTTT CASSFSTSGNTGELFF
TRBD1 . TRBJ2-1 TRBV25-1 TGTGCCAGCAGTCCTGACAGGGTTTACAATGAGCAGTTCTTC CASSPDRVYNEQFF
. few TRBJ1-4 TRBV19 TGTGCCAGTAGTCTGGGCAGTTATAATGAAAAACTGTTTTTT CASSLGSYNEKLFF
TRBD2 . TRBJ2-1 TRBV19 TGTGCCAGTAGTCCAACCCTAGCGGGGGAGGGCAATGAGCAGTTCTTC CASSPTLAGEGNEQFF
TRBD1 . TRBJ1-1 TRBV20-1 TGCAGTGCAGACAGGGGCACTGAAGCTTTCTTT CSADRGTEAFF
. once TRBJ2-7 TRBV5-6 TGTGCCAGCAGCTTATTTGAGTACGAGCAGTACTTC CASSLFEYEQYF